This record concerns one T cell receptor beta chain sequence. Its antigen is unknown. This specimen comes from a study of T cell responses to AZD1222 COVID-19 vaccine. Study results and caveats: The breadth and depth of Spike-specific TCRs increased once two AZD1222 doses had been given.

Generated by immunoSEQ multiplex PCR, the TCRdb table keeps only in-frame clones and is missing some. The sample shows fewer than 200,000 clones, approximately 90% of them seen only once. V lost 1 base to trimming and J lost 1 base; unmatched junction nucleotides: 7. The germline V gene has CDR1 LGHDT and CDR2 YNNKEL (reference sequence). The CDR3 sequence is 17 residues long. The TCR was taken from an adult who received the AZD1222 COVID-19 vaccine. The input for sequencing was peripheral blood, taken 28 days after the second AZD1222 dose. V and J are TRBV3-1 (or the pseudogene TRBV3-2) and TRBJ2-5; 9 nucleotides align to TRBD2. CDR3 nucleotides: TGTGCCAGCAGCCAAGTTCGGAGACTAGCGGTCCAAGAGACCCAGTACTTC. Amino acids: CASSQVRRLAVQETQYF.